The rows below give T cell receptor beta chains drawn from one sample of a study of blood T cell repertoires in COVID-19. Sequencing was performed with immunoSEQ multiplex PCR; in TCRdb, only in-frame clones are kept and a portion is missing. This table holds under 150,000 clones, about 85% found once. The sequenced sample consisted of peripheral blood. The receptor set was obtained from a human donor in a cohort sampled during active COVID-19. The conserved cysteine and the conserved F or W are not part of the CDR3 here.

v_gene	len	CDR3aa
TRBV7-2	14	ASTLGAGVSTGELF
TRBV6-1	13	ASSEKLSGRETQY
TRBV7-2	14	ASSQDQGAAGNTIY
TRBV7-2	14	ASSLYKGGRAVEQF
TRBV3-1/TRBV3-2	14	ASSPHILLAGDTQY
TRBV30	11	AWSGSGFQEQF
TRBV5-1	13	ASSLDRGIGNTIY
TRBV6-2/TRBV6-3	13	ASSYSTPGGYGYT
TRBV6-6	9	ASSSGQGWV
TRBV5-8	13	ASSLEGTGGETQY
TRBV5-4	12	ASSPPSEVAKQF
TRBV7-2	9	ASSTLTEAF
TRBV2	11	AGNYRVGEKLF
TRBV19	14	ASSIVGGWGKNIQY
TRBV19	15	ASSITRLGQGAGEQY
TRBV29-1	11	SVPKREAQTQY
TRBV6-5	13	ASSRVSSYNSPLH
TRBV14	17	ASSLGSFLGESSYNEQF
TRBV5-6	13	ASSSTGATNEKLF
TRBV4-2	14	ASSQEWTSGQDTQY
TRBV29-1	11	SAGDSSNTEAF
TRBV27	11	ASSLYRADEQF
TRBV6-5	9	ASRGAGTIY